These T cell receptor beta chains were read from a single sample in a study of cytomegalovirus exposure and HLA in healthy donors. TCRdb's table, derived via immunoSEQ multiplex PCR, lists solely in-frame clones and lacks some. The table gives approximately 50,000 clones; the top ten clones make up about 6.1% of it. Sequencing was carried out using PBMCs. The receptors were sampled from a male donor in good health and CMV-seropositive. Both conserved end residues are part of each CDR3.

>TRBV9|TRBJ2-3|16
CASSVGSGGAPDTQYF
>TRBV14|TRBJ2-7|16
CASSHPGVRSSYEQYF
>TRBV2|TRBJ1-2|13
CASSGFGGVGYTF
>TRBV5-1|TRBJ1-1|13
CASSLLGDTEAFF
>TRBV13|TRBJ2-7|14
CASSLSRETYEQYF
>TRBV19|TRBJ2-7|16
CASSIFGTPVSNEQYF
>TRBV28|TRBJ2-1|19
CASSFLGRLGGGEYNEQFF
>TRBV7-8|TRBJ2-3|15
CASSTAGWRSDTQYF
>TRBV9|TRBJ2-1|15
CASSAGGGSYNEQFF
>TRBV6-5|TRBJ2-7|15
CASSRSGEVWYEQYF
>TRBV5-8|TRBJ1-4|15
CASSPSGGVGEKLFF
>TRBV7-2|TRBJ2-3|15
CASSEMGGSTDTQYF
>TRBV6-1|TRBJ2-5|14
CASSEAHSVETQYF
>TRBV5-4|TRBJ1-3|16
CASSLKESGVGNTIYF
>TRBV19|TRBJ2-3|16
CASNGDPGQGTDTQYF
>TRBV5-5|TRBJ2-2|14
CASSPGTVTGELFF
>TRBV6-1|TRBJ2-3|14
CASSAGTGWDTQYF
>TRBV27|TRBJ1-5|13
CASWDRGNQPQHF
>TRBV7-9|TRBJ2-3|16
CASSPPSRGGPDTQYF
>TRBV6-5|TRBJ2-5|15
CASSYVTGDQETQYF
>TRBV4-1|TRBJ2-7|13
CASSQVPAYEQYF
>TRBV28|TRBJ1-1|18
CASSPGPRAPEMNTEAFF
>TRBV4-1|TRBJ1-1|17
CASSQVRGRRSDTEAFF
>TRBV25-1|TRBJ1-2|15
CASSDLTDSPMGYTF
>TRBV25-1|TRBJ2-3|14
CASSLRTSTDTQYF
>TRBV28|TRBJ2-7|14
CATNLAGGPGEQYF
>TRBV7-9|TRBJ1-2|14
CASSIQGALNGYTF
>TRBV7-9|.|17
CASSELPGTAIPYEQYF
>TRBV5-4|TRBJ2-1|14
CASSFQGAYNEQFF
>TRBV18|TRBJ2-1|16
CASSPPGQVRYNEQFF
>TRBV6-6|TRBJ2-7|14
CASSYGGGAYEQYF
>TRBV5-1|TRBJ1-3|15
CASSLGPGGGNTIYF
>TRBV4-3|TRBJ2-2|14
CASSPSRNTGELFF
>TRBV13|TRBJ1-1|14
CASSSGREDTEAFF
>TRBV4-1|TRBJ1-1|16
CASSPILKGRGTEAFF
>TRBV28|TRBJ1-1|15
CASSLLEGMNTEAFF
>TRBV6-5|TRBJ2-2|15
CASRGGTSFFGELFF
>TRBV9|TRBJ2-5|16
CASSTGTSGGRETQYF
>TRBV4-1|TRBJ2-3|15
CASSHSSGGPDTQYF
>TRBV11-3|.|13
CASSCPDSYEQYF
>TRBV7-2|TRBJ1-1|13
CASSYPGVEPGFF
>TRBV27|TRBJ1-5|14
CASSFAGGGQPQHF
>TRBV6-5|TRBJ1-1|13
CASSRGQNTEAFF
>TRBV5-1|TRBJ2-3|19
CASSLSTSGGSTREDTQYF
>TRBV6-5|TRBJ1-6|15
CASSLTLFYNSPLHF
>TRBV19|TRBJ2-1|11
CASSMESEQFF
>TRBV19|TRBJ2-7|17
CASSAPGRVEHSYEQYF